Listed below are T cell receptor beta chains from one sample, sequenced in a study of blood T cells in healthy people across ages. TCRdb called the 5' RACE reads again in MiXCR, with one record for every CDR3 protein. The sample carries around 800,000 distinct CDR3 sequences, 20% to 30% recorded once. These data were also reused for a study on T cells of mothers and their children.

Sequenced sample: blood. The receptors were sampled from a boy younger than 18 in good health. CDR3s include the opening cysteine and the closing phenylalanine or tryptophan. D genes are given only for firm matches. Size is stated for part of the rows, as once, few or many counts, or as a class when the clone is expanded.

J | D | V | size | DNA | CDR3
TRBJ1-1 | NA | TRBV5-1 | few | TGCGCCAGCAGCGCCGCTGAAGAAGCTTTCTTT | CASSAAEEAFF
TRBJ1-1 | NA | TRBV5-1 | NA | TGCGCCAGCAGCATTTTTGGGCCGAACACTGAAGCTTTCTTT | CASSIFGPNTEAFF
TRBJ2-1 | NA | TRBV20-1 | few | TGCAGTGCTAGACTGGACGACTACAATGAGCAGTTCTTC | CSARLDDYNEQFF
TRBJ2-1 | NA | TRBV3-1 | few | TGTGCCAGCAGCCAAGATTGGGACAATGAGCAGTTCTTC | CASSQDWDNEQFF
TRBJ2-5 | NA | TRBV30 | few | TGTGCCTGGAAGCCTAGTCGGACCCAGTACTTC | CAWKPSRTQYF
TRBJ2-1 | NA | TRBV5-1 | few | TGCGCCAGCAGGGGTGGGGTGTGGTCCCTTTCTGATGAGCAGTTCTTC | CASRGGVWSLSDEQFF
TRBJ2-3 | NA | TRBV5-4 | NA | TGTGCCAGCAGCTTCAAGCTGGGCACAGATACGCAGTATTTT | CASSFKLGTDTQYF
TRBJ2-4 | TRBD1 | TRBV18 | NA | TGTGCCAGCTCACCGCAACGACAGGGTCTCGCGGCCAAAAACATTCAGTACTTC | CASSPQRQGLAAKNIQYF
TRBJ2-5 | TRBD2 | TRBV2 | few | TGTGCCACCGCGGGGGGGCGGCCCCGGGAGACCCAGTACTTC | CATAGGRPRETQYF
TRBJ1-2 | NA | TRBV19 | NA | TGTGCCAGTAGTCCTCGAGGGATCGTTAACTATGGCTACACCTTC | CASSPRGIVNYGYTF
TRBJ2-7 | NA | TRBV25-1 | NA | TGTGCCAGCAGTGAACCCCTTGGGGACCCCTACGAGCAGTACTTC | CASSEPLGDPYEQYF
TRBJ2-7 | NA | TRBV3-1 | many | TGTGCCAGCAGTTTGAGGAGCGGAAGCTCCTACGAGCAGTACTTC | CASSLRSGSSYEQYF
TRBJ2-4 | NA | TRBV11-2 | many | TGTGCCAGCAGCTTCCATCGACAGGCCAAAAACATTCAGTACTTC | CASSFHRQAKNIQYF
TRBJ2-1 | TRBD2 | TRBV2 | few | TGTGCCAGCAGTGAAGGACTAGCGGGGGGCGAGGAGCAGTTCTTC | CASSEGLAGGEEQFF
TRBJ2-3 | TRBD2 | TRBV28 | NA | TGTGCCAGCAGTGTTCCCGGGACTAGCGGGGGGGCAGATACGCAGTATTTT | CASSVPGTSGGADTQYF
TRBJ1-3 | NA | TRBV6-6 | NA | TGTGCCAGCAGTTGGCAGGGAAACACCATATATTTT | CASSWQGNTIYF
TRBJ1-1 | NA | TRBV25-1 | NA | TGTGCCAGCAGTGAAGCGCTGCCGGGTATGAACACTGAAGCTCTCTTT | CASSEALPGMNTEALF